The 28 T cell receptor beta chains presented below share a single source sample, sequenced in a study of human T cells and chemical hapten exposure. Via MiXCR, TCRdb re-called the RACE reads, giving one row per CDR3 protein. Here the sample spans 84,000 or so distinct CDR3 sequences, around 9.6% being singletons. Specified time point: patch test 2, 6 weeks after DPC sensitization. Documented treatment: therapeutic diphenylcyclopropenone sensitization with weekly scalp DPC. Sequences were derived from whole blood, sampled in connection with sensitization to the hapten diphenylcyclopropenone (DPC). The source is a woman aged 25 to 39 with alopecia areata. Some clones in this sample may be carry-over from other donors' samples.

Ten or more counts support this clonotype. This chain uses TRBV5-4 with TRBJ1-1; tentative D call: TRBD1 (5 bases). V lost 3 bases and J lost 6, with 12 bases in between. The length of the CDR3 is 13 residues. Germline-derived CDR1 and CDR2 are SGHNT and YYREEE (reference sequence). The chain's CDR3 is CASSSRRVPEAFF. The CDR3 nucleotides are TGTGCCAGCAGCTCGCGCAGGGTCCCTGAAGCTTTCTTT.

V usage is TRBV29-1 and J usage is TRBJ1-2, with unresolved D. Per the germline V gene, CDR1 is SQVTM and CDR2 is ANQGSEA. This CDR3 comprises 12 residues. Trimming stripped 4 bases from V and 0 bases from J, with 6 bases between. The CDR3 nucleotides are TGCAGCGTTGCACACACTAACTATGGCTACACCTTC. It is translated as CSVAHTNYGYTF.

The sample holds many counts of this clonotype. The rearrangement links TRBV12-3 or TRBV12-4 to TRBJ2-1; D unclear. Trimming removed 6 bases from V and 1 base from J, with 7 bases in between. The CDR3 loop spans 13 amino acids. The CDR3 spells CASRLNSYNEQFF. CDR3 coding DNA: TGTGCCAGCAGACTCAATTCCTACAATGAGCAGTTCTTC.

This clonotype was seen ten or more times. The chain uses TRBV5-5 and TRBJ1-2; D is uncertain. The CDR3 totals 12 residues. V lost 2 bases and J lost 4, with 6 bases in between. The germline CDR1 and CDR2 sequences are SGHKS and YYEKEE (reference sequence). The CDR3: CASSFDTYGYTF. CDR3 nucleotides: TGTGCCAGCAGCTTCGATACCTATGGCTACACCTTC.

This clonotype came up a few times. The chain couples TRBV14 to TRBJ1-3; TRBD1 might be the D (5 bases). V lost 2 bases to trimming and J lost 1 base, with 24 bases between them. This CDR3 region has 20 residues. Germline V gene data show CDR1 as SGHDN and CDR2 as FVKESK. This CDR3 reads CASSQPQAVMLGPSGNTIYF. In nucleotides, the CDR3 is TGTGCCAGCAGCCAACCACAGGCGGTCATGCTCGGTCCATCTGGAAACACCATATATTTT.

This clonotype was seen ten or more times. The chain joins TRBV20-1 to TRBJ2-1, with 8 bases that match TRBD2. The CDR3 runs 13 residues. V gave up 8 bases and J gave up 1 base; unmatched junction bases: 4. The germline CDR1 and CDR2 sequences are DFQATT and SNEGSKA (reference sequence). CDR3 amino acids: CSIGTSSYNEQFF. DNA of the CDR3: TGCAGTATTGGGACTAGTTCCTACAATGAGCAGTTCTTC.

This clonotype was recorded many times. CDR3 coding DNA: TGTGCCAGCAGCTTAGAGAAGGAGCGGCCCCTCTACAATGAGCAGTTCTTC. Encoded protein: CASSLEKERPLYNEQFF. The chain uses TRBV7-9 and TRBJ2-1; weak D call: TRBD2 (5 bases). Per germline, CDR1 SEHNR and CDR2 FQNEAQ (reference sequence). The V end lost 1 base, the J end lost 3 bases, and 16 bases lay between the germline ends. The CDR3 totals 17 residues.

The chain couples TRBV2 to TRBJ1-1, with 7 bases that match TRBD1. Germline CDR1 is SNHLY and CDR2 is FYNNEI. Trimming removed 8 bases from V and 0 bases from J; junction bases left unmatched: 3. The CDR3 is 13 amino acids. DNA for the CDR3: TGTGCCAGCGGACAGGCAATGAACACTGAAGCTTTCTTT. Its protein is CASGQAMNTEAFF.

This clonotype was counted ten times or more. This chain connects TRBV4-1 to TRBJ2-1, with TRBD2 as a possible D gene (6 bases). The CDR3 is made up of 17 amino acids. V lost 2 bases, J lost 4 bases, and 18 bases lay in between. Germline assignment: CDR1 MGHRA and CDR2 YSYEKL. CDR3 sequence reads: CASSQRSPGLLYNEQFF. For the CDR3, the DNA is TGCGCCAGCAGCCAAAGATCCCCGGGACTTCTATACAATGAGCAGTTCTTC.

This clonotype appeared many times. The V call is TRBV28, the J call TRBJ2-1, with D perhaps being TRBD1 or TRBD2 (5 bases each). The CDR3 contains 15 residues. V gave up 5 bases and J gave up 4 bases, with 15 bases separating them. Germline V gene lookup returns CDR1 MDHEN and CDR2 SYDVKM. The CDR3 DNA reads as TGTGCCAGCAGTCAACAGGTCGGAGGATACAATGAGCAGTTCTTC. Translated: CASSQQVGGYNEQFF.

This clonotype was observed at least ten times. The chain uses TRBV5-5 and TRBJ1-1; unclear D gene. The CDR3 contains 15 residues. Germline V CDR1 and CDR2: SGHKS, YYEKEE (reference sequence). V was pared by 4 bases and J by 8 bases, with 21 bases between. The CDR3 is CASSLTWSGGIEAFF. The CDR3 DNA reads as TGTGCCAGCAGCCTTACATGGAGTGGAGGGATAGAAGCTTTCTTT.

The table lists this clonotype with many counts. CDR3 DNA sequence: TGCGCCAGCAGCCTCACCGGGACAGGGAACACTGAAGCTTTCTTT. Its translation: CASSLTGTGNTEAFF. The V and J genes are TRBV5-1 and TRBJ1-1; 8 bases align to TRBD1. The length of the CDR3 is 15 residues. J lost 1 base, V lost 4 bases, and 6 bases had no gene match. Germline loops: CDR1 SGHRS, CDR2 YFSETQ.

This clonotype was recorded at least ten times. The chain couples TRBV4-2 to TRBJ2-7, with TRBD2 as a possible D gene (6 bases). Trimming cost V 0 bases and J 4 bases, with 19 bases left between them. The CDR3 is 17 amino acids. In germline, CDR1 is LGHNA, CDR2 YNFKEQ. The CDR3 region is CASSQDTGGQAVYEQYF. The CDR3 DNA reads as TGTGCCAGCAGCCAAGATACCGGGGGTCAGGCGGTATACGAGCAGTACTTC.

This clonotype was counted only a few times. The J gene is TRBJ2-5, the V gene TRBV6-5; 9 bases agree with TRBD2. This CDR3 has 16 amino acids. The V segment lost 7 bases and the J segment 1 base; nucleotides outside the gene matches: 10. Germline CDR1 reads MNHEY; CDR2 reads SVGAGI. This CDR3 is CASTGMREGRQETQYF. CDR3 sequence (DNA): TGTGCCAGCACGGGAATGCGGGAGGGCCGCCAAGAGACCCAGTACTTC.

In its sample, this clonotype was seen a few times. The CDR3 bases are TGCAGTGCTTTAAGACTAGCGGGGGGGCTAAAGGCGCAGTACTTC. Protein sequence: CSALRLAGGLKAQYF. The chain has TRBV20-1 and TRBJ2-7; 14 bases agree with TRBD2. The junction had 12 bases not matched to a gene; V was cut back by 5 bases and J by 9 bases. The CDR3 is 15 amino acids. Germline V gene data show CDR1 as DFQATT and CDR2 as SNEGSKA (reference sequence).

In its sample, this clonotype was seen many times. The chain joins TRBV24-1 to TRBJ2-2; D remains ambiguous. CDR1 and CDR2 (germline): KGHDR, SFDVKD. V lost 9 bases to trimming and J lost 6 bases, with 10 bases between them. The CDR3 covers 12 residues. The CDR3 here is CATQLGAGELFF. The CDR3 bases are TGTGCCACCCAGTTAGGAGCCGGGGAGCTGTTTTTT.

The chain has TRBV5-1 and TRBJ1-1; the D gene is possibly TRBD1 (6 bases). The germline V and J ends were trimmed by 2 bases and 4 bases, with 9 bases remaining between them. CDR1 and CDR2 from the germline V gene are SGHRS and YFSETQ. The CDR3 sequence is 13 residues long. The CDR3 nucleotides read TGCGCCAGCAGCTTATACAGGGCCACTGAAGCTTTCTTT. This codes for CASSLYRATEAFF.

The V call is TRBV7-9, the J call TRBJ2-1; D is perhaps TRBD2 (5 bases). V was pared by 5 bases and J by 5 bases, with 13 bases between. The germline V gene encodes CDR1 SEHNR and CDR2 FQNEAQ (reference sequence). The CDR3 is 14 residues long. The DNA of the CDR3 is TGTGCCAGCAGCGAAGAGGGCAGTCACAATGAGCAGTTCTTC. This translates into CASSEEGSHNEQFF.

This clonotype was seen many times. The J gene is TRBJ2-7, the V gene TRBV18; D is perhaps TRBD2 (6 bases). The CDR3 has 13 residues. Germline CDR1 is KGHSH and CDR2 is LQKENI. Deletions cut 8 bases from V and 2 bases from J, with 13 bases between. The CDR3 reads CASRRDSTYEQYF. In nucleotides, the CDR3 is TGTGCCAGCCGAAGGGACTCGACCTACGAGCAGTACTTC.

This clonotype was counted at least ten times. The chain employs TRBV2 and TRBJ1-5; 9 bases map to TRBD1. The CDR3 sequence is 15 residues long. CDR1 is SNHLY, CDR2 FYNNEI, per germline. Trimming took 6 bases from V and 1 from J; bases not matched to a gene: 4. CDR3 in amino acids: CASRVGQGSNQPQHF. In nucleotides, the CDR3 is TGTGCCAGCAGGGTTGGACAGGGGAGCAATCAGCCCCAGCATTTT.

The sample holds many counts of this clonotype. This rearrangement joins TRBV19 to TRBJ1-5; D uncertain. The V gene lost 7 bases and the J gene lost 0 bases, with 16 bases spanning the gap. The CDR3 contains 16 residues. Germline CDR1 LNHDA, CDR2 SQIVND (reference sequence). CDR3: CASTDGRFYSNQPQHF. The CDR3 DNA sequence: TGTGCCAGTACCGATGGACGGTTTTATAGCAATCAGCCCCAGCATTTT.

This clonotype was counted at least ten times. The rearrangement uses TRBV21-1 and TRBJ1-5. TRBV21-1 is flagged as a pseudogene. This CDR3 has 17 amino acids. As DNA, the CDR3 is TGTGCCAGCAGCAAACGATATAGGGCCGGATTGGAACAGCCCCAGCATTTT. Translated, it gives CASSKRYRAGLEQPQHF.

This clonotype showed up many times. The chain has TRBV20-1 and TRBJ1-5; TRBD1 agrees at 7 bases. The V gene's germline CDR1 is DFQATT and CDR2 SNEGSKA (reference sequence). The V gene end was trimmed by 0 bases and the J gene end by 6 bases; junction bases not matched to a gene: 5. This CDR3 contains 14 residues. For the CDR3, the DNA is TGCAGTGCTAGAGATGCTAGGACAGGTCAGCCCCAGCATTTT. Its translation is CSARDARTGQPQHF.

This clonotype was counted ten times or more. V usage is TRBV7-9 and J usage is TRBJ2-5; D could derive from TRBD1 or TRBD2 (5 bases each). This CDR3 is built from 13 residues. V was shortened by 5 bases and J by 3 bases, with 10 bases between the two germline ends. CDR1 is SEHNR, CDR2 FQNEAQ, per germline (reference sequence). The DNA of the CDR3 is TGTGCCAGCAGCCGAGGGGCGGAAGAGACCCAGTACTTC. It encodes CASSRGAEETQYF.

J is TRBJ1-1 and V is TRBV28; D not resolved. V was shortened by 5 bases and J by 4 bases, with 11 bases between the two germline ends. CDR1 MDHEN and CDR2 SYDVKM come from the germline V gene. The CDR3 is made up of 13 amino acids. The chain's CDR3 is CASSPTGRTEAFF. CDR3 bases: TGTGCCAGCAGTCCTACGGGCCGCACTGAAGCTTTCTTT.

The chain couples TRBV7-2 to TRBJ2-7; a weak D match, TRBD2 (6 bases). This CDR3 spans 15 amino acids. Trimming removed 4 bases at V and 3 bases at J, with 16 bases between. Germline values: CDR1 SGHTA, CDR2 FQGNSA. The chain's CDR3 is CASSSGGSGVYEQYF. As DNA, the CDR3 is TGTGCCAGCAGCTCGGGCGGTAGCGGTGTCTACGAGCAGTACTTC.

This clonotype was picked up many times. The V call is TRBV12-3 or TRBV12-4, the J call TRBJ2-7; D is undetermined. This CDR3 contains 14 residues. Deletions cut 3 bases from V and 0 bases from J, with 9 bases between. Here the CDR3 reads CASSFWGFSYEQYF. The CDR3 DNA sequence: TGTGCCAGCAGTTTCTGGGGTTTCTCCTACGAGCAGTACTTC.

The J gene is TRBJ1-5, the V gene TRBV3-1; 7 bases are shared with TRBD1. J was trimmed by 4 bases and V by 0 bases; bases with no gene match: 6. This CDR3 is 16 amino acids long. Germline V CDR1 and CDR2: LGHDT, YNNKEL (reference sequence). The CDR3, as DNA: TGTGCCAGCAGCCAAGATCTGGTCAGGGGGAATCAGCCCCAGCATTTT. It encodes CASSQDLVRGNQPQHF.